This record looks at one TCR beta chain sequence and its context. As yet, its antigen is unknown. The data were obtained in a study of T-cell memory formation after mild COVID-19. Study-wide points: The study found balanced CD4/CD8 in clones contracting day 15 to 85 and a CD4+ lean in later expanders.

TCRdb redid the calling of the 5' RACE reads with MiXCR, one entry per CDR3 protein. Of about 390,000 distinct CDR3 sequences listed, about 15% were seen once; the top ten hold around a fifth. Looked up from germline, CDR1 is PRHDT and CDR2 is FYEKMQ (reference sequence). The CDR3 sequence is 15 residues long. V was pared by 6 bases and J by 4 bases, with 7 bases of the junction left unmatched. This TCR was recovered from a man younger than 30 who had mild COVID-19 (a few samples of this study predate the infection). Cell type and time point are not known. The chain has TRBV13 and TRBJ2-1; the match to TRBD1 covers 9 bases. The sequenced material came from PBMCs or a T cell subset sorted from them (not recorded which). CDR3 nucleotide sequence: TGTGCCAGCAGTTCCGACAGGGGGTGGTACAATGAGCAGTTCTTC. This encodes CASSSDRGWYNEQFF.